The 20 T cell receptor beta chains reported below all come from one sample, sequenced in a study of regulatory T cells in long-lasting Graves disease. The sample's time point: newly diagnosed GD, antithyroid drugs for less than 3 months. PBMC RNA was the source of the TCR library. Construction of the TCR beta libraries employed iRepertoire HTBI primers in conjunction with Arm-PCR of CDR3 regions. TCRdb ran MiXCR on the multiplex PCR reads and lists one entry per CDR3 protein. The sample holds about 530,000 distinct CDR3 sequences, more than 15% seen once. The sample also formed part of further work on T cells in Graves' hyperthyroidism and ophthalmopathy.

The sequencing here drew on peripheral blood mononuclear cells (PBMCs), taken at new diagnosis, from a patient treated with antithyroid drugs. Receptors were obtained from a woman aged 35-65 years with Graves disease.

The chain joins TRBV5-1 to TRBJ2-2; a possible D gene is TRBD1 (5 bases). V lost 2 bases and J lost 2, with 10 bases in between. Germline V gives CDR1 SGHRS, CDR2 YFSETQ. This CDR3 comprises 15 residues. CDR3 sequence (DNA): TGCGCCAGCAGCTTAGACAGCTTTAACACCGGGGAGCTGTTTTTT. Amino acids: CASSLDSFNTGELFF.

This clonotype came up many times. The chain carries TRBV28 and TRBJ1-1, with D maybe TRBD1 (5 bases). CDR3 size: 14 residues. CDR1 is MDHEN, CDR2 SYDVKM, per germline. Trimming pared 7 bases from V and 4 bases from J, leaving 16 bases between. In DNA form, the CDR3 reads TGTGCCAGCAAGGATGGCAGGGAGTTCACTGAAGCTTTCTTT. Protein: CASKDGREFTEAFF.

V is TRBV19 and J is TRBJ2-1; a possible D gene is TRBD2 (5 bases). V dropped 5 bases and J dropped 7 bases, with 15 bases sitting between them. CDR1 LNHDA and CDR2 SQIVND come from the germline V gene (reference sequence). This CDR3 is 14 amino acids long. The CDR3, as DNA: TGTGCCAGTAGTCTATTGGACTGGAGGAATGAGCAGTTCTTC. Its protein is CASSLLDWRNEQFF. Using reference TRBV19 and TRBJ2-1 for the parts outside the CDR3, the full variable domain is DGGITQSPKYLFRKEGQNVTLSCEQNLNHDAMYWYRQDPGQGLRLIYYSQIVNDFQKGDIAEGYSVSREKKESFPLTVTSAQKNPTAFYLCASSLLDWRNEQFFGPGTRLTVL.

The chain has TRBV7-9 and TRBJ1-5, with D possibly being TRBD1 (5 bases). This CDR3 is built from 13 residues. V was shortened by 5 bases and J by 7 bases, with 12 bases between the two germline ends. The germline V gene has CDR1 SEHNR and CDR2 FQNEAQ (reference sequence). The CDR3 sequence: CASSPTGSQPQHF. The CDR3 region has the DNA TGTGCCAGCAGCCCAACAGGATCCCAGCCCCAGCATTTT.

This clonotype was recorded a few times. The J gene is TRBJ1-6, the V gene TRBV12-3 or TRBV12-4; D uncertain. V was trimmed by 2 bases and J by 6 bases, leaving 8 bases between them. The CDR3 has 14 amino acids. CDR3 protein: CASSLRAPNSPLHF. CDR3 sequence (DNA): TGTGCCAGCAGTTTACGGGCCCCTAATTCACCCCTCCACTTT.

A word on this clonotype: With a far larger clone one base away, a read error is the likely cause. This chain links TRBV2 with TRBJ2-1; D might be TRBD2 (6 bases). V was pared by 7 bases and J by 10 bases, with 23 bases between. This CDR3 has 15 amino acids. The germline gives CDR1 SNHLY, CDR2 FYNNEI. CDR3 amino acids: CASTYRRAGLDEQFF. The CDR3 DNA sequence: TGTGCCAGCACGTACCGGAGGGCTGGCCTGGACGAGCAGTTCTTC.

This chain joins TRBV7-9 and TRBJ2-1; D unresolved. From germline, CDR1 is SEHNR and CDR2 FQNEAQ (reference sequence). The ends were cut back, 7 bases at V and 4 bases at J, with 17 bases in the middle. This CDR3 region has 15 residues. The CDR3 protein is CASTQSQVLYNEQFF. Here the CDR3 DNA reads TGTGCCAGCACCCAATCTCAGGTGTTGTACAATGAGCAGTTCTTC.

Many counts were recorded for this clonotype. The chain combines TRBV5-6 with TRBJ2-2, with a weak D call TRBD1 (7 bases). The CDR3 runs to 16 residues. The V end lost 0 bases, the J end lost 7 bases, and 16 bases lay between the germline ends. Germline lookup yields CDR1 SGHDT and CDR2 YYEEEE. The CDR3 reads CASSLVNTRDSGELFF. CDR3 DNA sequence: TGTGCCAGCAGCTTGGTAAACACGCGGGACAGCGGGGAGCTGTTTTTT.

This clonotype was seen only a few times. V usage is TRBV19 and J usage is TRBJ1-2, with TRBD1 matching over 9 bases. Losses at the gene ends were 9 bases for V and 8 bases for J; bases not matched to a gene: 10. CDR3 length: 13 amino acids. Looked up from germline, CDR1 is LNHDA and CDR2 is SQIVND (reference sequence). The CDR3 is CASKTQGARGYTF. CDR3 DNA sequence: TGTGCCAGCAAGACACAGGGGGCCCGAGGCTACACCTTC.

In this sample, this clonotype turned up a few times. This chain connects TRBV4-1 to TRBJ2-3; possibly TRBD1 for D (5 bases). Trimming shortened V by 0 bases and J by 4 bases, and 11 bases separated the two germline ends. The length of the CDR3 is 15 residues. In germline, CDR1 is MGHRA, CDR2 YSYEKL. The DNA for the CDR3 is TGCGCCAGCAGCCAAGAAGGACATGTAGCAGATACGCAGTATTTT. It yields the protein CASSQEGHVADTQYF.

This clonotype has more than one count but fewer than ten. The chain joins TRBV6-1 to TRBJ1-1, with a weak D call TRBD1 (5 bases). Trimming took off 6 bases at V and 1 base at J, with 21 bases between the two ends. There are 17 residues in the CDR3. Germline values: CDR1 MNHNS, CDR2 SASEGT. CDR3 sequence reads: CASSKILDTTRNTEAFF. The CDR3 DNA sequence: TGTGCCAGCAGCAAGATTTTGGACACCACTAGGAACACTGAAGCTTTCTTT.

This clonotype turned up a few times. J is TRBJ2-2 and V is TRBV20-1; 8 bases are a match to TRBD2. Germline CDR1 and CDR2: DFQATT and SNEGSKA (reference sequence). Unmatched junction bases numbered 11, after V lost 7 bases and J lost 7 bases. There are 14 residues in the CDR3. CDR3 residues: CSVLAGGPDGELFF. CDR3 bases: TGCAGTGTTTTGGCGGGGGGCCCGGACGGGGAGCTGTTTTTT.

This clonotype has at least ten counts. V usage is TRBV3-1 and J usage is TRBJ1-6; TRBD1 aligns across 7 bases. Unmatched junction bases numbered 5, after V lost 5 bases and J lost 7 bases. This CDR3 contains 14 residues. CDR1 is LGHDT, CDR2 YNNKEL, per germline (reference sequence). CDR3 coding DNA: TGTGCCAGCAGCTTGACAGGGACGAATTCACCCCTCCACTTT. It yields the protein CASSLTGTNSPLHF. Based on the CDR3 plus reference TRBV3-1 and TRBJ1-6, the full variable domain is DTAVSQTPKYLVTQMGNDKSIKCEQNLGHDTMYWYKQDSKKFLKIMFSYNNKELIINETVPNRFSPKSPDKAHLNLHINSLELGDSAVYFCASSLTGTNSPLHFGNGTRLTVT.

Ten or more counts support this clonotype. The chain links TRBV6-1 to TRBJ1-6; unclear D gene. The CDR3 extends over 13 amino acids. Germline CDR1 is MNHNS and CDR2 is SASEGT. Trimming stripped 7 bases from V and 5 bases from J, with 9 bases between. CDR3 amino acids: CASTRQNNSPLHF. The CDR3 DNA sequence: TGTGCCAGCACCCGACAAAATAATTCACCCCTCCACTTT.

In its sample, this clonotype was seen once. This sequence may be a read error, since a much larger clone differs from it by one base. The chain has TRBV24-1 and TRBJ2-1; D perhaps matches TRBD1 (6 bases). The DNA end is a closer match to TRBJ2-7, so the J assignment may be wrong. CDR3 length equals 16 residues. The germline V gene encodes CDR1 KGHDR and CDR2 SFDVKD. The CDR3 loop is CATSDTTGSSYNEQYF. The CDR3 DNA sequence: TGTGCCACCAGTGATACGACAGGCAGCTCCTACAATGAGCAGTACTTC.

This clonotype was observed many times. The rearrangement uses TRBV13 and TRBJ2-3; possible D gene TRBD2, 5 bases. CDR1 and CDR2 (germline): PRHDT, FYEKMQ (reference sequence). This CDR3 contains 15 residues. V dropped 5 bases and J dropped 5 bases, with 17 bases sitting between them. In DNA form, the CDR3 reads TGTGCCAGCAGCCTCCGGGGTCTCCAGGTAGATACGCAGTATTTT. This codes for CASSLRGLQVDTQYF.

Ten or more counts support this clonotype. The CDR3 region has the DNA TGTGCCGCCAGTCACGACAGGATTGGAAACACCATATATTTT. The encoded protein is CAASHDRIGNTIYF. V and J are TRBV12-3 or TRBV12-4 and TRBJ1-3, with D possibly TRBD1 on 6 matching bases. This CDR3 spans 14 amino acids. Trimming pared 11 bases from V and 3 bases from J, leaving 17 bases between.

The gene calls are TRBV6-1 and TRBJ2-2; D might be TRBD2 (6 bases). Trimming stripped 7 bases from V and 2 bases from J, with 14 bases between. Germline V CDR1 and CDR2: MNHNS, SASEGT. This CDR3 spans 15 amino acids. The CDR3 reads CASKGGTANTGELFF. DNA for the CDR3: TGTGCCAGCAAAGGCGGGACGGCAAACACCGGGGAGCTGTTTTTT.

This clonotype has at least ten counts. J is TRBJ2-5 and V is TRBV13; possible D gene TRBD2, 6 bases. The CDR3 is 15 residues long. V shed 5 bases and J shed 0 bases, with 13 bases lying between them. Per germline, CDR1 PRHDT and CDR2 FYEKMQ (reference sequence). The CDR3 DNA follows: TGTGCCAGCAGCCCAACAGGAGGGCACCAAGAGACCCAGTACTTC. It yields the protein CASSPTGGHQETQYF.

The V gene is TRBV20-1, the J gene TRBJ2-5, with 8 bases identical to TRBD2. Per the germline V gene, CDR1 is DFQATT and CDR2 is SNEGSKA (reference sequence). With 3 bases clipped from V and 5 bases from J, the junction kept 5 bases outside the gene matches. The length of the CDR3 is 13 residues. In DNA form, the CDR3 reads TGCAGTGCTAGTTTGCGGGGGGACGAGACCCAGTACTTC. Protein sequence: CSASLRGDETQYF.